The sample holds a few counts of the clone carrying this T cell receptor (beta chain). Only in-frame clones appear in the TCRdb table, and some are missing; sequencing was by immunoSEQ multiplex PCR. Altogether over 150,000 clones are present, around 87% being singletons, with the ten largest covering around 0.5%. Trimming removed 4 bases from V and 4 bases from J, with 15 bases in between. The CDR3 totals 15 residues. Germline values: CDR1 SGHDT, CDR2 YYEEEE. This entry is derived from a study of blood T cell repertoires in COVID-19. Background on the study: Sources were T cells, B-cell-depleted T cells, or PBMCs; the material itself was cDNA or gDNA.

The TCR was taken from a man in his 60s with COVID-19, enrolled during active disease. The chain couples TRBV5-6 to TRBJ2-1; D ambiguous. The specimen was peripheral blood. CDR3: CASSLGPLRYNEQFF. The CDR3, as DNA: TGTGCCAGCAGCCTCGGTCCGTTGAGGTACAATGAGCAGTTCTTC. The whole variable domain, remainder taken from reference TRBV5-6 and TRBJ2-1, is DAGVTQSPTHLIKTRGQQVTLRCSPKSGHDTVSWYQQALGQGPQFIFQYYEEEERQRGNFPDRFSGHQFPNYSSELNVNALLLGDSALYLCASSLGPLRYNEQFFGPGTRLTVL.